What follows are 11 T cell receptor beta chains derived from one specimen sequenced in a study of technical replicates of blood from a handful of donors. The table came from immunoSEQ multiplex PCR; TCRdb's copy has only in-frame clones and leaves some out. Of tens of thousands of clones listed, 91% are singletons. Sample: T cells isolated from PBMCs. The receptor set was obtained from a human donor in good health. Some clones in this sample may be carry-over from other donors' samples.

V gene TRBV5-4 combines with J gene TRBJ2-1, with D unresolved. V was shortened by 5 bases and J by 2 bases, with 5 bases between the two germline ends. Germline V lookup: CDR1 SGHNT, CDR2 YYREEE (reference sequence). The CDR3 consists of 12 residues. The CDR3 DNA is TGTGCCAGCAGGGCTGCCTACAATGAGCAGTTCTTC. Amino acids: CASRAAYNEQFF.

The J gene is TRBJ2-1, the V gene TRBV19, with D perhaps matching TRBD2 (5 bases). The CDR3 extends over 17 amino acids. V lost 2 bases and J lost 0, with 14 bases in between. Looked up from germline, CDR1 is LNHDA and CDR2 is SQIVND (reference sequence). In DNA form, the CDR3 reads TGTGCCAGTAGTATACCGTCTAGCTTAAGCTCCTACAATGAGCAGTTCTTC. As protein: CASSIPSSLSSYNEQFF.

This chain links TRBV7-8 with TRBJ2-1; TRBD2 might be the D (6 bases). From germline, CDR1 is SGHVS and CDR2 FQNEAQ. V was trimmed by 4 bases and J by 5 bases, leaving 27 bases between them. The CDR3 is made up of 19 amino acids. CDR3 sequence reads: CASSSQLAVVPGPNNEQFF. Written as DNA, the CDR3 is TGTGCCAGCAGCTCCCAACTAGCTGTGGTGCCCGGGCCAAACAATGAGCAGTTCTTC.

The chain joins TRBV28 to TRBJ1-1, with TRBD1 matching 8 bases. CDR3 size: 13 residues. V was pared by 5 bases and J by 8 bases, with 7 bases of the junction left unmatched. The germline V gene encodes CDR1 MDHEN and CDR2 SYDVKM. The chain's CDR3 is CASSPGQGTEAFF. The CDR3 DNA is TGTGCCAGCAGTCCAGGACAGGGAACCGAAGCTTTCTTT. Combining the CDR3 with reference TRBV28 and TRBJ1-1 gives the whole variable domain DVKVTQSSRYLVKRTGEKVFLECVQDMDHENMFWYRQDPGLGLRLIYFSYDVKMKEKGDIPEGYSVSREKKERFSLILESASTNQTSMYLCASSPGQGTEAFFGQGTRLTVV.

This clone appeared a single time. V is TRBV4-1 and J is TRBJ1-1; TRBD1 might be the D (5 bases). Germline V gene lookup returns CDR1 MGHRA and CDR2 YSYEKL. This CDR3 is 15 amino acids long. V was pared by 0 bases and J by 5 bases, with 13 bases between. CDR3 nucleotides: TGCGCCAGCAGCCAAGAGGGGGGAGGAGGGACTGAAGCTTTCTTT. Translating gives CASSQEGGGGTEAFF.

The CDR3 here is CASSPPNRNTGELFF. The CDR3 coding sequence is TGTGCCAGCAGCCCACCCAACAGAAACACCGGGGAGCTGTTTTTT. The V call is TRBV7-3, the J call TRBJ2-2, with D unresolved. The CDR3 spans 15 residues. CDR1 and CDR2 (germline): SGHTA, FQGTGA. Trimming pared 5 bases from V and 2 bases from J, leaving 12 bases between.

The chain uses TRBV20-1 and TRBJ2-1; D is unclear. From germline, CDR1 is DFQATT and CDR2 SNEGSKA (reference sequence). The V end lost 4 bases, the J end lost 5 bases, and 3 bases lay between the germline ends. The CDR3 contains 10 residues. In DNA form, the CDR3 reads TGCAGTGCTACTCACAATGAGCAGTTCTTC. Amino acid sequence: CSATHNEQFF.

This chain connects TRBV7-8 to TRBJ1-1; D is ambiguous. Germline-derived CDR1 and CDR2 are SGHVS and FQNEAQ. The CDR3 is made up of 18 amino acids. The V end lost 2 bases, the J end lost 6 bases, and 25 bases lay between the germline ends. The CDR3 reads CASSLLGFSGWSFSEAFF. The CDR3 nucleotides are TGTGCCAGCAGCTTATTGGGGTTTTCGGGATGGAGTTTCTCTGAAGCTTTCTTT.

V usage is TRBV7-8 and J usage is TRBJ1-5; a weak D match, TRBD1 (5 bases). The CDR3 length is 15 residues. Germline values: CDR1 SGHVS, CDR2 FQNEAQ. Trimming removed 2 bases at V and 6 bases at J, with 14 bases between. CDR3 bases: TGTGCCAGCAGCTTAATGGGTCAGGGTCCTCAGCCCCAGCATTTT. Translated: CASSLMGQGPQPQHF.

This clone came up once. The rearrangement links TRBV27 to TRBJ2-1, with D hard to call. Trimming stripped 5 bases from V and 7 bases from J, with 18 bases between. This CDR3 contains 15 residues. Germline CDR1 MNHEY, CDR2 SMNVEV (reference sequence). This CDR3 is CASSVTVPTGNEQFF. Written as DNA, the CDR3 is TGTGCCAGCAGTGTTACAGTGCCCACTGGTAATGAGCAGTTCTTC.

This chain links TRBV9 with TRBJ1-2; D is unclear. The CDR3 runs to 14 residues. Germline assignment: CDR1 SGDLS and CDR2 YYNGEE. Trimming stripped 4 bases from V and 0 bases from J, with 10 bases between. In DNA, the CDR3 is TGTGCCAGCAGCCCGTCTAATACTAACTATGGCTACACCTTC. Translation gives CASSPSNTNYGYTF.